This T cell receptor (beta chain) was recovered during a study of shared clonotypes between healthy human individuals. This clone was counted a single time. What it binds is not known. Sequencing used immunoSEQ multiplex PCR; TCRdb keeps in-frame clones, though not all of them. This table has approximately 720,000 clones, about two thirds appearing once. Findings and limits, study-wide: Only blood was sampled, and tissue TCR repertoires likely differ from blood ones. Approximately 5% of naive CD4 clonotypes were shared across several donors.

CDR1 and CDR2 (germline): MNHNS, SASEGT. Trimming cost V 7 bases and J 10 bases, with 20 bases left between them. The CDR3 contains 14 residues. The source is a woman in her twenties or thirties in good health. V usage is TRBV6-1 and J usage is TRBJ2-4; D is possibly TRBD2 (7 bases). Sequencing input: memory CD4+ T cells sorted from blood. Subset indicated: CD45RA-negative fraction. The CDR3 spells CASMGRGALTIQYF. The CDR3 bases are TGTGCCAGCATGGGGAGGGGGGCACTGACGATTCAGTACTTC.